This note documents a single T cell receptor beta chain sequence. The target antigen is unknown. This specimen comes from a study of identical twins. Study conclusions and caveats: Abundant beta clonotypes from cord blood bore fewer insertions; memory repertoires lacked this pattern.

Everyone who gave samples was a healthy Caucasian. Template switching (which added a universal primer site) was used, and cDNA carried unique molecular identifiers. TCRdb reprocessed the 5' RACE reads with MiXCR, giving one entry per CDR3 protein. The data show 200,000 to 300,000 distinct CDR3 sequences, about 7.5% seen once. This same sample was also taken into another study, of yellow fever vaccine responses in identical twins. From that paper: Twins' T cell vaccine responses reportedly looked partly convergent, partly personalized.

The clonotype comes from a woman aged 18-35 years in good health. Sequences were obtained from CD8+ T cells sorted from blood.

In DNA form, the CDR3 reads TGTGCCAGCAGTGAAGGAGACCTTTCCGGCGGGGAGCTGTTTTTT. It translates to CASSEGDLSGGELFF. The V gene is TRBV6-1, the J gene TRBJ2-2, with no clear D. Germline values: CDR1 MNHNS, CDR2 SASEGT. V was shortened by 1 base and J by 7 bases, with 13 bases between the two germline ends. This CDR3 spans 15 amino acids.